This passage covers 10 T cell receptor beta chains from one sample sequenced in a study of blood T cell repertoires in COVID-19. Libraries were prepared by immunoSEQ multiplex PCR; TCRdb keeps only in-frame clonotypes and omits some of them. The data contain about 160,000 clones, around 85% of them singletons. Specimen: peripheral blood. These receptors originate from a human donor with acute or convalescent COVID-19. The donor label of this sample is uncertain.

The V and J genes are TRBV29-1 and TRBJ1-5; the match to TRBD1 covers 7 bases. The CDR3 runs to 14 residues. Looked up from germline, CDR1 is SQVTM and CDR2 is ANQGSEA. V was pared by 5 bases and J by 2 bases, with 6 bases of the junction left unmatched. The CDR3 reads CSVSTGIGNQPQHF. The CDR3 nucleotides read TGCAGCGTTTCGACAGGGATTGGCAATCAGCCCCAGCATTTT.

The V and J genes are TRBV19 and TRBJ2-2; TRBD2 might be the D (5 bases). There are 15 residues in the CDR3. V was pared by 6 bases and J by 1 base, with 12 bases between. Germline V gives CDR1 LNHDA, CDR2 SQIVND (reference sequence). As DNA, the CDR3 is TGTGCCAGTAGCCTCGGGATCGGGAACACCGGGGAGCTGTTTTTT. This translates into CASSLGIGNTGELFF.

This chain uses TRBV7-2 with TRBJ1-2, with TRBD1 as a possible D gene (5 bases). The CDR3 spans 16 residues. The V end was cut by 4 bases, the J end by 4 bases, with 19 bases between. Germline loops: CDR1 SGHTA, CDR2 FQGNSA. As DNA, the CDR3 is TGTGCCAGCAGCTCTAGCGGGGGGGAGGGCCGCTATGGCTACACCTTC. This codes for CASSSSGGEGRYGYTF.

The rearrangement joins TRBV5-1 to TRBJ1-1; the D is unclear. CDR1 is SGHRS and CDR2 is YFSETQ in the germline V gene. Trimming left V 0 bases short and J 0 bases short, with 9 bases between. CDR3 length equals 15 residues. Written as DNA, the CDR3 is TGCGCCAGCAGCTTGGTGTCAGGTGTGAACACTGAAGCTTTCTTT. This translates into CASSLVSGVNTEAFF.

This clone showed up just a few times. The rearrangement joins TRBV5-1 to TRBJ1-2, with 8 bases aligning to TRBD1. The CDR3 has 15 residues. V trimming: 0 bases; J trimming: 8 bases; junction bases outside the gene matches: 9. CDR1 and CDR2 (germline): SGHRS, YFSETQ. The CDR3 DNA is TGCGCCAGCAGCTTGGGGGACAGGCCCTCGCGAGGCTACACCTTC. This gives the protein CASSLGDRPSRGYTF.

This clone was counted a single time. The V gene is TRBV12-5, the J gene TRBJ1-4; D unclear. The CDR3 is 11 residues long. Germline CDR1 is LGHNT and CDR2 is FRNRAP. Deletions cut 5 bases from V and 6 bases from J, with 4 bases between. The CDR3 loop reads CASGVYEKLFF. CDR3 bases: TGTGCTAGTGGTGTCTATGAAAAACTGTTTTTT.

The rearrangement joins TRBV4-3 to TRBJ1-1; TRBD1 matches 8 bases. CDR3 size: 17 residues. The V gene end was trimmed by 0 bases and the J gene end by 1 base; junction bases not matched to a gene: 7. Germline V lookup: CDR1 LGHNA, CDR2 YSLEER. Here the CDR3 reads CASSQDPWTGSNTEAFF. In DNA form, the CDR3 reads TGCGCCAGCAGCCAAGATCCGTGGACAGGGTCGAACACTGAAGCTTTCTTT.

The genes are TRBV5-1 and TRBJ2-5; TRBD1 aligns across 11 bases. Germline CDR1 SGHRS, CDR2 YFSETQ. V was pared by 4 bases and J by 3 bases, with 5 bases of the junction left unmatched. CDR3 size: 15 residues. DNA of the CDR3: TGCGCCAGCAGCCCGGGGACAGGGGGTAAAGAGACCCAGTACTTC. Protein: CASSPGTGGKETQYF.

The sample holds a few counts of this clone. The chain carries TRBV27 and TRBJ1-5; TRBD1 aligns across 7 bases. CDR1 and CDR2 (germline): MNHEY, SMNVEV (reference sequence). There are 15 residues in the CDR3. The V and J ends lost 5 bases and 1 base, in that order; junction bases with no gene match: 5. This CDR3 reads CASSPQGLSNQPQHF. CDR3 nucleotide sequence: TGTGCCAGCAGTCCACAGGGGCTGAGCAATCAGCCCCAGCATTTT.

The chain joins TRBV5-6 to TRBJ1-3; 7 nucleotides line up with TRBD1. V lost 4 bases to trimming and J lost 4 bases; unmatched junction nucleotides: 5. This CDR3 has 14 amino acids. The germline V gene encodes CDR1 SGHDT and CDR2 YYEEEE. The CDR3 bases are TGTGCCAGCAGCGCCACAGGGGCGGGAAACACCATATATTTT. This codes for CASSATGAGNTIYF.